These 32 T cell receptor beta chains were all obtained from the same sample, sequenced in a study of identical twins. TCRdb reanalysed the 5' RACE reads using MiXCR and keeps one entry per CDR3 protein. This table holds 1.5 million or so distinct CDR3 sequences, 25% to 35% found once. The sequenced sample consisted of cord blood. Receptor source: a newborn girl in good health.

The J gene is TRBJ2-5, the V gene TRBV28; the D call may be TRBD1 or TRBD2 (5 bases each). The CDR3 is made up of 15 amino acids. V gave up 6 bases and J gave up 11 bases, with 25 bases separating them. Germline V gives CDR1 MDHEN, CDR2 SYDVKM. The CDR3 sequence is CASRPFRTGANEQYF. The DNA of the CDR3 is TGTGCCAGCAGACCATTTAGAACCGGGGCCAATGAGCAGTACTTC.

This chain joins TRBV27 and TRBJ1-2; D remains unclear. V was shortened by 11 bases and J by 6 bases, with 13 bases between the two germline ends. CDR1 is MNHEY and CDR2 is SMNVEV in the germline V gene (reference sequence). The CDR3 spans 11 residues. The CDR3, as DNA: TGTGCCGTACTTTTCCCGAATGGCTACACCTTC. Amino acid sequence: CAVLFPNGYTF.

The chain recombines TRBV11-2 with TRBJ2-7, with D unclear. V was pared by 2 bases and J by 0 bases, with 14 bases between. The CDR3 extends over 16 amino acids. The germline V gene encodes CDR1 SGHAT and CDR2 FQNNGV. The CDR3 loop is CASSLPRPSLSYEQYF. Written as DNA, the CDR3 is TGTGCCAGCAGCTTACCCAGACCCAGCCTCTCCTACGAGCAGTACTTC.

This clonotype was seen repeatedly, ten times or more. The genes are TRBV6-6 and TRBJ1-2, with D unresolved. Trimming removed 3 bases at V and 1 base at J, with 9 bases between. The germline gives CDR1 MNHNY, CDR2 SVGAGI (reference sequence). The CDR3 runs 14 residues. The CDR3, as DNA: TGTGCCAGCAGTTATGGAGACCTTAACTATGGCTACACCTTC. Protein product: CASSYGDLNYGYTF.

This clonotype was detected only a few times. The rearrangement joins TRBV10-3 to TRBJ2-1, with D maybe TRBD1 (5 bases). The V gene's germline CDR1 is ENHRY and CDR2 SYGVKD. This CDR3 contains 18 residues. The ends were cut back, 5 bases at V and 9 bases at J, with 29 bases in the middle. The CDR3 coding sequence is TGTGCCATCAGTTCTTCCTACTCCCTGCCTACAATGCAGGGTGAGCAGTTCTTC. This codes for CAISSSYSLPTMQGEQFF.

This clonotype was recorded a few times. This chain uses TRBV27 with TRBJ1-2; TRBD1 matches 9 bases. Trimming at V came to 5 bases and at J to 6 bases, leaving 4 bases not matched to a gene. The CDR3 has 13 amino acids. The germline CDR1 and CDR2 sequences are MNHEY and SMNVEV (reference sequence). CDR3 sequence (DNA): TGTGCCAGCAGTGACAGGGGGGCGAATGGCTACACCTTC. Protein product: CASSDRGANGYTF.

This clonotype was counted ten times or more. V usage is TRBV9 and J usage is TRBJ2-7; D gene uncertain. CDR3 length equals 15 residues. Germline values: CDR1 SGDLS, CDR2 YYNGEE. V was cut by 3 bases and J by 0 bases, with 13 bases left in between. Here the CDR3 reads CASSATPANSYEQYF. The DNA for the CDR3 is TGTGCCAGCAGCGCTACTCCTGCTAACTCCTACGAGCAGTACTTC.

This clonotype occurred a few times. The chain employs TRBV29-1 and TRBJ2-7; D call uncertain. CDR1 is SQVTM, CDR2 ANQGSEA, per germline. This CDR3 has 13 amino acids. V lost 5 bases, J lost 6 bases, and 17 bases lay in between. The CDR3 protein is CSVRLRLTFEQYF. In DNA, the CDR3 is TGCAGCGTTAGGCTTAGACTGACGTTCGAGCAGTACTTC.

This chain joins TRBV5-1 and TRBJ1-1; TRBD1 matches 7 bases. Per germline, CDR1 SGHRS and CDR2 YFSETQ. This CDR3 is 17 amino acids long. After removal of 2 bases from V and 3 bases from J, the junction contained 13 bases not matched to a gene. The CDR3 loop is CASSFKGGFLGDTEAFF. DNA of the CDR3: TGCGCCAGCAGCTTCAAAGGGGGCTTCTTGGGCGACACTGAAGCTTTCTTT.

The CDR3 coding sequence is TGCAGTGCTAGACAGGGAGCGGGAGGCCCAGATACGCAGTATTTT. It specifies CSARQGAGGPDTQYF. The chain links TRBV20-1 to TRBJ2-3; 9 bases line up with TRBD2. The CDR3 sequence is 15 residues long. CDR1 is DFQATT and CDR2 is SNEGSKA in the germline V gene (reference sequence). The V segment lost 2 bases and the J segment 4 bases; nucleotides outside the gene matches: 7.

This CDR3 is CASSLRGTPGTRAQGNIQYF. CDR3 bases: TGTGCCAGCAGTTTAAGAGGGACTCCCGGCACCAGGGCCCAAGGAAACATTCAGTACTTC. The chain has TRBV27 and TRBJ2-4; weak D call: TRBD2 (6 bases). CDR1 and CDR2 (germline): MNHEY, SMNVEV (reference sequence). Trimming removed 2 bases at V and 6 bases at J, with 29 bases between. There are 20 residues in the CDR3.

This clonotype was recorded a few times. This chain uses TRBV7-9 with TRBJ2-1; 9 bases match TRBD1. Trimming cost V 3 bases and J 9 bases; bases outside gene matches: 9. This CDR3 is built from 15 residues. CDR1 is SEHNR, CDR2 FQNEAQ, per germline (reference sequence). The CDR3 protein is CASSFRDRVLPEQFF. The CDR3 nucleotides are TGTGCCAGCAGCTTCCGGGACAGGGTTCTACCTGAGCAGTTCTTC.

This chain joins TRBV20-1 and TRBJ2-5, with D uncertain. The CDR3 is 13 amino acids. The V and J ends lost 1 base and 1 base respectively, with 7 bases between them. Germline CDR1 DFQATT, CDR2 SNEGSKA (reference sequence). The CDR3 DNA reads TGCAGTGCTAGAGTGAGCAGCCAAGAGACCCAGTACTTC. Its translation is CSARVSSQETQYF.

This clonotype was counted at least ten times. This chain uses TRBV29-1 with TRBJ2-7, with 7 nucleotides matching TRBD1. This CDR3 contains 12 residues. The germline V gene encodes CDR1 SQVTM and CDR2 ANQGSEA. V lost 0 bases and J lost 6; bases outside the gene matches: 2. This CDR3 reads CSVEDPGGEQYF. In DNA form, the CDR3 reads TGCAGCGTTGAAGATCCAGGGGGCGAGCAGTACTTC.

Only a few counts were recorded for this clonotype. CDR3 nucleotides: TGTGCCAGCAGTTACTCATCCAGGGGGGTCTACGAGCAGTACTTC. It specifies CASSYSSRGVYEQYF. The gene calls are TRBV6-5 and TRBJ2-5; D possibly corresponds to TRBD1 (7 bases). The J call could be wrong; TRBJ2-7 is a better fit for the DNA end. The CDR3 spans 15 residues. Germline CDR1 and CDR2: MNHEY and SVGAGI.

This chain links TRBV20-1 with TRBJ2-5; D may be TRBD2 (6 bases). Trimming pared 2 bases from V and 11 bases from J, leaving 12 bases between. The germline gives CDR1 DFQATT, CDR2 SNEGSKA (reference sequence). The CDR3 loop spans 11 amino acids. CDR3 DNA sequence: TGCAGTGCTAGACCTAGCGTTGAGCAGTACTTC. This codes for CSARPSVEQYF.

The rearrangement joins TRBV24-1 to TRBJ2-3; possible D gene TRBD2, 6 bases. There are 17 residues in the CDR3. Trimming stripped 4 bases from V and 0 bases from J, with 16 bases between. The germline V gene has CDR1 KGHDR and CDR2 SFDVKD. The CDR3 protein is CATSDASGESSTDTQYF. DNA for the CDR3: TGTGCCACCAGTGACGCCTCGGGAGAATCCAGCACAGATACGCAGTATTTT.

This clonotype appeared a few times. The rearrangement joins TRBV7-8 to TRBJ2-7; 11 positions agree with TRBD2. Losses at the gene ends were 1 base for V and 4 bases for J; bases not matched to a gene: 6. The CDR3 is made up of 16 amino acids. Germline CDR1 reads SGHVS; CDR2 reads FQNEAQ. The CDR3, as DNA: TGTGCCAGCAGCTTAGGTTCCGGGACTAGCGGATACGAGCAGTACTTC. It is translated as CASSLGSGTSGYEQYF.

This rearrangement joins TRBV23-1 to TRBJ2-1, with 7 bases aligning to TRBD2. TRBV23-1 is marked as an open reading frame, function uncertain. CDR3 length equals 15 residues. Trimming took 2 bases from V and 8 from J; bases not matched to a gene: 9. CDR3 sequence reads: CASSQMAGEGYEQFF. DNA for the CDR3: TGCGCCAGCAGTCAAATGGCGGGAGAGGGGTATGAGCAGTTCTTC.

About this clonotype: A much more abundant neighbour one base away suggests this may be a read error. The chain has TRBV12-3 or TRBV12-4 and TRBJ2-5; tentative D call: TRBD2 (6 bases). This CDR3 contains 12 residues. The CDR3 sequence: CASTGTGEAQYF. As DNA, the CDR3 is TGTGCCAGCACCGGGACGGGAGAGGCCCAGTACTTC.

This chain links TRBV2 with TRBJ2-7; TRBD2 matches at 8 bases. V lost 6 bases, J lost 5 bases, and 12 bases stayed unmatched. The CDR3 spans 15 residues. CDR1 SNHLY and CDR2 FYNNEI come from the germline V gene. The CDR3 spells CASSDQAGEWNEQYF. Written as DNA, the CDR3 is TGTGCCAGCAGCGACCAAGCGGGAGAGTGGAACGAGCAGTACTTC.

J is TRBJ2-3 and V is TRBV10-3; perhaps TRBD2 as D (6 bases). CDR1 is ENHRY and CDR2 is SYGVKD in the germline V gene. The CDR3 runs to 15 residues. V dropped 4 bases and J dropped 4 bases, with 15 bases sitting between them. The CDR3 DNA follows: TGTGCCATCAGTGGATCGGGACTTAGCGCAGATACGCAGTATTTT. Translated: CAISGSGLSADTQYF.

This rearrangement joins TRBV28 to TRBJ2-2; D gene ambiguous. The V gene lost 8 bases and the J gene lost 7 bases, with 17 bases spanning the gap. The length of the CDR3 is 14 residues. The V gene's germline CDR1 is MDHEN and CDR2 SYDVKM. The CDR3 coding sequence is TGTGCCAGCGCGGCAGGATTTATCAGCGGGGAGCTGTTTTTT. Amino acids: CASAAGFISGELFF.

For this clonotype: At one end, the junction sequence differs from germline, possibly due to a read error. The chain employs TRBV28 and TRBJ1-4; TRBD1 might be the D (5 bases). The CDR3 covers 15 residues. Germline values: CDR1 MDHEN, CDR2 SYDVKM. This chain's CDR3 is CASSPGRGGNEKPFF. CDR3 nucleotide sequence: TGTGCCAGCAGCCCTGGTCGGGGGGGTAATGAAAAACCGTTTTTT.

There are a few counts of this clonotype. The genes are TRBV10-3 and TRBJ2-1, with D possibly TRBD1 on 5 matching bases. Trimming removed 9 bases at V and 6 bases at J, with 15 bases between. The CDR3 has 13 residues. Germline V gene lookup returns CDR1 ENHRY and CDR2 SYGVKD. CDR3 loop: CAIKGPSSNEQFF. DNA of the CDR3: TGTGCCATTAAGGGGCCTTCGTCCAATGAGCAGTTCTTC.

This clonotype was observed a few times. The chain is built from TRBV10-3 and TRBJ2-3; D is possibly TRBD2 (5 bases). From germline, CDR1 is ENHRY and CDR2 SYGVKD. The CDR3 totals 14 residues. The V and J ends lost 7 bases and 0 bases respectively, with 11 bases between them. CDR3 DNA sequence: TGTGCCATCACCGAGGGTTCTAGCACAGATACGCAGTATTTT. It codes for CAITEGSSTDTQYF.

This rearrangement joins TRBV28 to TRBJ1-5; D is undetermined. The V end was cut by 4 bases, the J end by 6 bases, with 16 bases between. The CDR3 runs 15 residues. Per germline, CDR1 MDHEN and CDR2 SYDVKM. Written as DNA, the CDR3 is TGTGCCAGCAGTTGGGCGGGGTCAATCAGTCAGCCCCAGCATTTT. The encoded protein is CASSWAGSISQPQHF.

Of note for this clonotype: This may arise from a read error, as a much more abundant clone is one base away. The chain couples TRBV2 to TRBJ2-1; D remains ambiguous. The germline CDR1 and CDR2 sequences are SNHLY and FYNNEI. CDR3 length: 13 amino acids. The CDR3 protein is CASGERAYNEQFF. CDR3 sequence (DNA): TGTGCCAGCGGTGAAAGGGCTTACAATGAGCAGTTCTTC.

Details on this clonotype: A much larger clone lies a single base off, so this may be a read error. The chain carries TRBV6-6 and TRBJ2-1, with 8 bases that match TRBD2. The J call may be incorrect, as the DNA end agrees better with TRBJ2-7. In germline, CDR1 is MNHNY, CDR2 SVGAGI (reference sequence). CDR3 length equals 16 residues. The CDR3 DNA reads TGTGCCAGCAGTTACGGCGGGGGGAGCTCCTACAATGAGCAGTACTTC. It is translated as CASSYGGGSSYNEQYF.

The chain couples TRBV3-1 to TRBJ2-2; either TRBD1 or TRBD2 may fit D (5 bases each). Germline CDR1 is LGHDT and CDR2 is YNNKEL (reference sequence). CDR3 size: 15 residues. The V and J ends lost 1 base and 2 bases respectively, with 8 bases between them. CDR3 nucleotide sequence: TGTGCCAGCAGCCAAGCGGGGCCCAACACCGGGGAGCTGTTTTTT. This sequence encodes CASSQAGPNTGELFF.

This clonotype was observed once. V gene TRBV12-3 or TRBV12-4 combines with J gene TRBJ1-4, with a weak D call TRBD1 (6 bases). CDR3 size: 14 residues. V was shortened by 2 bases and J by 10 bases, with 14 bases between the two germline ends. CDR3 coding DNA: TGTGCCAGCAGTTTACGGGGGCAAGGTGGAAAACTGTTTTTT. Encoded protein: CASSLRGQGGKLFF.

This clonotype appeared a few times. The chain is built from TRBV3-1 and TRBJ2-3, with 12 bases aligning to TRBD1. Trimming at V came to 4 bases and at J to 5 bases, leaving 7 bases not matched to a gene. Germline values: CDR1 LGHDT, CDR2 YNNKEL (reference sequence). The CDR3 is 16 amino acids. CDR3 region: CASSPLGQGAKDTQYF. DNA for the CDR3: TGTGCCAGCAGCCCCTTGGGACAGGGGGCTAAAGATACGCAGTATTTT.